This is a list of T cell receptor beta chains from one sample in a study of blood T cells in healthy people across ages. TCRdb re-analysed the 5' RACE reads in MiXCR, keeping a single row per CDR3 protein. Of about 1 million distinct CDR3 sequences in the sample, around 43% were seen once. Sequenced sample: blood. These receptors were collected from a woman in her sixties in good health. The CDR3 runs from the conserved cysteine through the conserved F or W. A D gene is named only where the DNA matches it firmly. Clone size is stated in some rows and not others, as once, few, many or a class when expanded.

J: TRBJ2-1; D: .; V: TRBV6-1; size: few; CDR3: CASHLGAETLSYNEQFF; DNA: TGTGCCTCCCACCTGGGGGCCGAGACGCTCTCCTACAATGAGCAGTTCTTC
J: TRBJ2-7; D: .; V: TRBV11-3; size: .; CDR3: CANRWEVTYEQYF; DNA: TGTGCCAACAGATGGGAGGTTACCTACGAGCAGTACTTC
J: TRBJ2-1; D: TRBD2; V: TRBV20-1; size: .; CDR3: CSARVTGGPLGEQFF; DNA: TGCAGTGCTAGAGTAACGGGAGGGCCCTTGGGCGAGCAGTTCTTC
J: TRBJ2-1; D: .; V: TRBV27; size: .; CDR3: CASYSQPLYSGEQFF; DNA: TGTGCCAGCTATTCCCAACCTCTCTATAGCGGAGAGCAGTTCTTC
J: TRBJ2-1; D: TRBD2; V: TRBV7-9; size: few; CDR3: CASSVPGLAGGREDEQFF; DNA: TGTGCCAGCAGCGTCCCGGGACTAGCGGGAGGGAGGGAGGATGAGCAGTTCTTC
J: TRBJ2-5; D: .; V: TRBV7-3; size: .; CDR3: CASSSSGPQETQYF; DNA: TGTGCCAGCAGCTCGAGCGGCCCCCAAGAGACCCAGTACTTC
J: TRBJ1-5; D: .; V: TRBV3-1; size: .; CDR3: CASSRSAPGSNQPQHF; DNA: TGTGCCAGCAGCCGCTCGGCTCCGGGTAGCAATCAGCCCCAGCATTTT
J: TRBJ2-3; D: .; V: TRBV7-2; size: few; CDR3: CASSIWGLTDTQYF; DNA: TGTGCCAGCAGCATCTGGGGACTTACAGATACGCAGTATTTT
J: TRBJ2-4; D: TRBD2; V: TRBV20-1; size: few; CDR3: CSAVGREGLWKNIQYF; DNA: TGCAGTGCTGTGGGCCGGGAGGGCCTTTGGAAAAACATTCAGTACTTC
J: TRBJ2-3; D: .; V: TRBV5-6; size: .; CDR3: CASSLRVRATDTQYF; DNA: TGTGCCAGCAGCTTGCGAGTCAGGGCGACAGATACGCAGTATTTT
J: TRBJ2-7; D: TRBD2; V: TRBV29-1; size: few; CDR3: CSVEDLTSGELYEQYF; DNA: TGCAGCGTTGAAGATTTGACTAGCGGGGAACTCTACGAGCAGTACTTC
J: TRBJ2-5; D: .; V: TRBV10-3; size: .; CDR3: CAIAGESSWVSETQYF; DNA: TGTGCCATCGCTGGGGAGTCTAGCTGGGTCTCAGAGACCCAGTACTTC
J: TRBJ2-1; D: TRBD2; V: TRBV2; size: .; CDR3: CASSAPAGAYNEQFF; DNA: TGTGCCAGCAGTGCCCCAGCGGGGGCCTACAATGAGCAGTTCTTC
J: TRBJ1-6; D: TRBD1; V: TRBV7-9; size: .; CDR3: CASSLASTGGNSPLHF; DNA: TGTGCCAGCAGCTTAGCGAGTACAGGGGGTAATTCACCCCTCCACTTT
J: TRBJ1-5; D: .; V: TRBV9; size: .; CDR3: CANSVGGGNQPQHF; DNA: TGTGCCAACAGCGTAGGAGGGGGAAATCAGCCCCAGCATTTT
J: TRBJ2-1; D: TRBD2; V: TRBV6-2/TRBV6-3; size: .; CDR3: CASTYGGDYNEQFF; DNA: TGTGCCAGCACCTACGGGGGGGACTACAATGAGCAGTTCTTC
J: TRBJ2-2; D: .; V: TRBV5-1; size: .; CDR3: CASSFSGAPNTGELFF; DNA: TGCGCCAGCAGCTTTAGTGGCGCCCCGAACACCGGGGAGCTGTTTTTT
J: TRBJ1-1; D: .; V: TRBV11-3; size: few; CDR3: CASSVGHSSTEAFF; DNA: TGTGCCAGCAGCGTAGGACACAGCTCCACTGAAGCTTTCTTT
J: TRBJ2-7; D: .; V: TRBV6-2/TRBV6-3; size: few; CDR3: CASTTPDREGVQYF; DNA: TGTGCCAGCACTACCCCCGACAGGGAGGGTGTCCAGTACTTC
J: TRBJ1-2; D: .; V: TRBV14; size: .; CDR3: CASSLSHFGYGYTF; DNA: TGTGCCAGCAGTCTTTCTCATTTTGGCTATGGCTACACCTTC
J: TRBJ2-5; D: .; V: TRBV28; size: few; CDR3: CASSFQGTEETQYF; DNA: TGTGCCAGCAGTTTCCAGGGGACGGAAGAGACCCAGTACTTC
J: TRBJ2-7; D: .; V: TRBV20-1; size: .; CDR3: CSARDRSVSSYEQYF; DNA: TGCAGTGCTAGAGATAGGTCCGTGAGCTCCTACGAGCAGTACTTC
J: TRBJ1-5; D: .; V: TRBV7-9; size: few; CDR3: CASSGGGVGQPQHF; DNA: TGTGCCAGCAGCGGCGGGGGTGTTGGTCAGCCCCAGCATTTT
J: TRBJ2-1; D: .; V: TRBV18; size: few; CDR3: CASSPTTRAEQFF; DNA: TGTGCCAGCTCACCGACGACCCGGGCCGAGCAGTTCTTC
J: TRBJ2-5; D: TRBD2; V: TRBV9; size: once; CDR3: CASSVGVAGRSGEQYF; DNA: TGTGCCAGCAGCGTAGGGGTAGCGGGAAGATCCGGTGAGCAGTACTTC